One T cell receptor beta chain is described in this entry. Its antigen is not identified. TCRdb reanalyzed the PCR reads via MiXCR. The sample records roughly 30,000 clones, less than 30% being singletons. The data were taken from a study of metastatic and nonmetastatic thyroid tumors. Study-wide background: Thyroid patients, malignant and benign, had repertoires compared across blood and tumor or nodule tissue.

Germline assignment: CDR1 KGHSH and CDR2 LQKENI. The CDR3 has 14 residues. The V gene lost 1 base and the J gene lost 2 bases, with 9 bases spanning the gap. Study results and caveats: It was reportedly found that TCR beta diversity was significantly higher in malignant thyroid tumors than in benign nodules, a difference seen in both blood and tumor samples.

Before thyroid surgery, none of the patients had received any treatment. The TCR was taken from a female donor with papillary thyroid cancer or a benign thyroid nodule (not recorded which). Some clones in this sample may be carry-over from other donors' samples. This chain uses TRBV18 with TRBJ2-7, with D perhaps being TRBD1 or TRBD2 (5 bases each). The sequenced sample was blood. In nucleotides, the CDR3 is TGTGCCAGCTCACCACGGGACGGAACCTACGAGCAGTACTTC. This encodes CASSPRDGTYEQYF.